This TCR beta chain came from a study of control samples from healthy donors and cancer patients. Profiled with immunoSEQ multiplex PCR; TCRdb holds only in-frame clones, not every one. The sample shows around 150,000 clones, 70% to 90% of them seen only once. The V and J ends lost 9 bases and 7 bases respectively, with 10 bases between them. CDR1 and CDR2 from the germline V gene are SGHTA and FQGTGA. CDR3 length: 11 amino acids. What was sequenced was blood. The sequence was collected from a man aged 25 to 40 in good health. The chain has TRBV7-3 and TRBJ2-1; D might be TRBD2 (5 bases). The CDR3 loop reads CASLATNEQFF. CDR3 DNA sequence: TGTGCCAGTTTAGCGACAAATGAGCAGTTCTTC.